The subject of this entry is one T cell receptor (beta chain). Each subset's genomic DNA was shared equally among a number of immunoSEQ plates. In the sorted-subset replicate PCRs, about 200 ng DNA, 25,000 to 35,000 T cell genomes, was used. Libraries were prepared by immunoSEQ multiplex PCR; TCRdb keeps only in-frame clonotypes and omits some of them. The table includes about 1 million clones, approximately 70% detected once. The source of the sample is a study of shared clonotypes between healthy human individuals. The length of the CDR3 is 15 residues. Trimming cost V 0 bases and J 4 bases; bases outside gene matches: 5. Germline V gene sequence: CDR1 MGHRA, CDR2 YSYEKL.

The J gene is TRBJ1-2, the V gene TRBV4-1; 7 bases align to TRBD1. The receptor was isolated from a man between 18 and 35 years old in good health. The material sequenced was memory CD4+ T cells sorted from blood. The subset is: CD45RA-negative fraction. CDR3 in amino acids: CASSQETGQFYGYTF. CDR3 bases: TGCGCCAGCAGCCAAGAGACGGGACAGTTCTATGGCTACACCTTC.